This TCR beta chain was documented in a study of T cell repertoires in cytomegalovirus infection. Whole-study context: Matching HLA type and CMV infection were both indicated by public TCR beta signatures. Notes on the study in general: The ex vivo response was dominated by HLA-C-restricted CMV-specific TCR beta clonotypes. Adding up the frequency of public TCR beta families identified people who carried CMV plus the relevant HLA.

In this sample, this clonotype turned up a few times. Its target is not known. TCRdb analysed the reads with MiXCR anew, one entry per CDR3 protein. The sample has about 260,000 distinct CDR3 sequences, approximately 9.1% seen once. There are 12 residues in the CDR3. Between the trimmed V and J ends, which lost 1 base and 3 bases, there was a span of 3 bases. Germline V gives CDR1 MGHDK, CDR2 SYGVNS. This sequence joins TRBV25-1 and TRBJ1-2, with unresolved D. The specimen sequenced was PBMCs. This receptor was taken from a human donor in good health (CMV status not recorded). Some clones in this sample may be carry-over from other donors' samples. CDR3: CASSEFYYGYTF. CDR3 nucleotide sequence: TGTGCCAGCAGTGAATTCTACTATGGCTACACCTTC.